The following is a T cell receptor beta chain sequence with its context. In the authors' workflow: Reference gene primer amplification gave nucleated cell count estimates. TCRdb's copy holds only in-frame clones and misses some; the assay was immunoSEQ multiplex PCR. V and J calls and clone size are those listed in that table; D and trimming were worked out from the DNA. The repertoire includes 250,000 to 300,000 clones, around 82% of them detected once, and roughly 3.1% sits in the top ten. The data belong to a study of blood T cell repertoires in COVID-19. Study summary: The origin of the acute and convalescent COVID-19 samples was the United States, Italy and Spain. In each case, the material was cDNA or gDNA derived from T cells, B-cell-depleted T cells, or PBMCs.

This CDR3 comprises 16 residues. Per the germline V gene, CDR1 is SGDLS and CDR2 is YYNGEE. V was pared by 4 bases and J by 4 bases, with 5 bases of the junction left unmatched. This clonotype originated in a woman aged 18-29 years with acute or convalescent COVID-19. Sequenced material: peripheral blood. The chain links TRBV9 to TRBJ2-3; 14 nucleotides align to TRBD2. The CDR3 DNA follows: TGTGCCAGCAGCTTTGGACTAGCGGGAGGAGCAGATACGCAGTATTTT. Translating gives CASSFGLAGGADTQYF.